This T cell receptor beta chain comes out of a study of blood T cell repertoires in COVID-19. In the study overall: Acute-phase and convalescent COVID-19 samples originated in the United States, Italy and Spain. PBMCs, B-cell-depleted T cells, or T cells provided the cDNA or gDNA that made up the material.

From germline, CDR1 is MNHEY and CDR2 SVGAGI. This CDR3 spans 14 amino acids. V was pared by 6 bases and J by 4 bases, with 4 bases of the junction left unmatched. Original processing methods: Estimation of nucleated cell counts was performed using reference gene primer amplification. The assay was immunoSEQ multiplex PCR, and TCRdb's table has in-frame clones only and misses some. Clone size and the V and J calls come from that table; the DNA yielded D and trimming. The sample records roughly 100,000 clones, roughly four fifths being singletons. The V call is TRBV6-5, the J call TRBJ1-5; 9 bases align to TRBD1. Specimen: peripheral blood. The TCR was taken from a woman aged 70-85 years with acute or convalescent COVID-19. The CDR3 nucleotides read TGTGCCAGCAGCGGACAGGGGATAAATCAGCCCCAGCATTTT. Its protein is CASSGQGINQPQHF.